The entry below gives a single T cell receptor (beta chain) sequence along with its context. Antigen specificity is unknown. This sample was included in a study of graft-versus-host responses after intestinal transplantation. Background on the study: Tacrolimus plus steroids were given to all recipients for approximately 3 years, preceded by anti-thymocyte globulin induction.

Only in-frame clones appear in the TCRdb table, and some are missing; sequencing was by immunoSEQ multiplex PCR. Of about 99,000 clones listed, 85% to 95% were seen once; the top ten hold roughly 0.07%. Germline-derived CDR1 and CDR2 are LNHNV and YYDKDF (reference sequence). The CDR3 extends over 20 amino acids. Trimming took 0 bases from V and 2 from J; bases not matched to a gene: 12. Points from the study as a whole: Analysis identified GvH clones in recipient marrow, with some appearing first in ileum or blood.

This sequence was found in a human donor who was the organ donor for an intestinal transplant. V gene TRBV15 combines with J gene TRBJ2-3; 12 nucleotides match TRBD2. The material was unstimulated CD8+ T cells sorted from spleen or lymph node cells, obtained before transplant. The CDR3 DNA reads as TGTGCCACCAGCAGAGACTACGAAATACTAGCGGGGGGTTCCACAGATACGCAGTATTTT. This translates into CATSRDYEILAGGSTDTQYF.